The rows below give T cell receptor beta chains drawn from one sample of a study of blood T cell repertoires in COVID-19. The table came from immunoSEQ multiplex PCR; TCRdb's copy has only in-frame clones and leaves some out. The table lists 100,000 to 150,000 clones, around 87% of them singletons. Material for sequencing was peripheral blood. The receptors stem from a man over 45 with active COVID-19. Both conserved end residues are part of each CDR3. Each record gives: V gene, J gene, CDR3 length, D gene, clone size, CDR3 protein, CDR3 DNA. The D gene is left open where the match is weak. Part of the rows lack a size; the others show once, few, many or a class for expanded clones.

V gene: TRBV6-6; J gene: TRBJ2-1; CDR3 length: 15; D gene: .; clone size: .; CDR3 protein: CASSKTGSSYNEQFF; CDR3 DNA: TGTGCCAGCAGTAAGACAGGAAGCTCCTACAATGAGCAGTTCTTC
V gene: TRBV25-1; J gene: TRBJ2-7; CDR3 length: 12; D gene: TRBD1; clone size: once; CDR3 protein: CASRQGNYEQYF; CDR3 DNA: TGTGCCAGCAGACAGGGGAACTACGAGCAGTACTTC
V gene: TRBV15; J gene: TRBJ1-2; CDR3 length: 13; D gene: TRBD1; clone size: .; CDR3 protein: CATSSRTGSGYTF; CDR3 DNA: TGTGCCACCAGCAGCAGGACAGGGAGCGGCTACACCTTC
V gene: TRBV2; J gene: TRBJ1-4; CDR3 length: 15; D gene: .; clone size: .; CDR3 protein: CASSEWAGTNEKLFF; CDR3 DNA: TGTGCCAGCAGTGAATGGGCAGGAACTAATGAAAAACTGTTTTTT
V gene: TRBV5-1; J gene: TRBJ2-3; CDR3 length: 13; D gene: .; clone size: .; CDR3 protein: CASSPSSTDTQYF; CDR3 DNA: TGCGCCAGCAGCCCCAGTAGCACAGATACGCAGTATTTT
V gene: TRBV18; J gene: TRBJ2-1; CDR3 length: 13; D gene: .; clone size: .; CDR3 protein: CASSSVADNEQFF; CDR3 DNA: TGTGCCAGCTCATCCGTAGCAGACAATGAGCAGTTCTTC
V gene: TRBV3-1/TRBV3-2; J gene: TRBJ1-2; CDR3 length: 15; D gene: .; clone size: .; CDR3 protein: CASSQESRSFYGYTF; CDR3 DNA: TGTGCCAGCAGCCAAGAGAGCCGAAGTTTTTATGGCTACACCTTC
V gene: TRBV6-6; J gene: TRBJ2-3; CDR3 length: 16; D gene: .; clone size: .; CDR3 protein: CASSYYSSPYTDTQYF; CDR3 DNA: TGTGCCAGCAGTTACTATTCTAGCCCCTACACAGATACGCAGTATTTT
V gene: TRBV2; J gene: TRBJ1-2; CDR3 length: 13; D gene: .; clone size: .; CDR3 protein: CASRGGGGEGYTF; CDR3 DNA: TGTGCCAGCAGGGGTGGGGGAGGAGAGGGCTACACCTTC
V gene: TRBV3-1/TRBV3-2; J gene: TRBJ1-2; CDR3 length: 15; D gene: .; clone size: .; CDR3 protein: CASSPGGSAVWGYTF; CDR3 DNA: TGTGCCAGCAGCCCAGGAGGATCGGCGGTTTGGGGCTACACCTTC
V gene: TRBV11-3; J gene: TRBJ2-5; CDR3 length: 11; D gene: .; clone size: .; CDR3 protein: CASSQQGTQYF; CDR3 DNA: TGTGCCAGCAGCCAACAGGGGACCCAGTACTTC
V gene: TRBV5-4; J gene: TRBJ2-3; CDR3 length: 15; D gene: .; clone size: .; CDR3 protein: CASSRSGTSTDTQYF; CDR3 DNA: TGTGCCAGCAGTCGTAGCGGAACTAGCACAGATACGCAGTATTTT
V gene: TRBV7-9; J gene: TRBJ2-1; CDR3 length: 14; D gene: .; clone size: .; CDR3 protein: CASSLTQGYNEQFF; CDR3 DNA: TGTGCCAGCAGCTTGACGCAGGGGTACAATGAGCAGTTCTTC
V gene: TRBV18; J gene: TRBJ1-2; CDR3 length: 13; D gene: .; clone size: once; CDR3 protein: CASSPGVGPGYTF; CDR3 DNA: TGTGCCAGCTCACCAGGAGTGGGGCCTGGCTACACCTTC
V gene: TRBV9; J gene: TRBJ1-6; CDR3 length: 15; D gene: TRBD1; clone size: .; CDR3 protein: CASSVVSRGLSPLHF; CDR3 DNA: TGTGCCAGCAGCGTAGTGTCCAGGGGGCTTTCACCCCTCCACTTT
V gene: TRBV6-5; J gene: TRBJ2-1; CDR3 length: 15; D gene: TRBD2; clone size: .; CDR3 protein: CASSYSFLAGFEQFF; CDR3 DNA: TGTGCCAGCAGTTACTCGTTCCTAGCGGGGTTTGAGCAGTTCTTC
V gene: TRBV19; J gene: TRBJ1-1; CDR3 length: 14; D gene: .; clone size: .; CDR3 protein: CASSISGTYTEAFF; CDR3 DNA: TGTGCCAGTAGTATCTCCGGGACATACACTGAAGCTTTCTTT
V gene: TRBV3-1/TRBV3-2; J gene: TRBJ1-6; CDR3 length: 15; D gene: TRBD1; clone size: .; CDR3 protein: CASSLRDSRYSPLHF; CDR3 DNA: TGTGCCAGCAGCCTTCGGGACAGTCGTTATTCACCCCTCCACTTT
V gene: TRBV4-2; J gene: TRBJ2-3; CDR3 length: 19; D gene: TRBD2; clone size: .; CDR3 protein: CASSQDGVAGGTYTDTQYF; CDR3 DNA: TGTGCCAGCAGCCAAGATGGAGTAGCGGGGGGAACCTACACAGATACGCAGTATTTT
V gene: TRBV4-3; J gene: TRBJ2-7; CDR3 length: 16; D gene: .; clone size: .; CDR3 protein: CASSQDLTGEAYEQYF; CDR3 DNA: TGCGCCAGCAGCCAAGATTTAACGGGGGAAGCCTACGAGCAGTACTTC
V gene: TRBV27; J gene: TRBJ2-3; CDR3 length: 18; D gene: TRBD2; clone size: .; CDR3 protein: CASRSGTSGGPGTDTQYF; CDR3 DNA: TGTGCCAGCAGGAGTGGGACTAGCGGGGGGCCGGGCACAGATACGCAGTATTTT
V gene: TRBV5-4; J gene: TRBJ2-3; CDR3 length: 17; D gene: TRBD2; clone size: .; CDR3 protein: CASSLLLAGGQGDTQYF; CDR3 DNA: TGTGCCAGCAGCTTGCTTCTAGCGGGGGGGCAGGGGGATACGCAGTATTTT
V gene: TRBV7-2; J gene: TRBJ1-1; CDR3 length: 14; D gene: TRBD1; clone size: .; CDR3 protein: CASRRMTGATEAFF; CDR3 DNA: TGTGCCAGCAGAAGAATGACAGGGGCGACTGAAGCTTTCTTT
V gene: TRBV7-9; J gene: TRBJ2-1; CDR3 length: 14; D gene: TRBD1; clone size: .; CDR3 protein: CASRSRDRGDEQFF; CDR3 DNA: TGTGCCAGCAGGTCCCGGGACAGGGGAGATGAGCAGTTCTTC